This passage covers 27 T cell receptor beta chains from one sample sequenced in a study of T cells in Graves' hyperthyroidism and ophthalmopathy. Using RNA transcripts as the source, TCR beta CDR3 regions were amplified. HTBI primers were employed in a first-round RT-PCR of the TCR CDR3. TCRdb independently ran MiXCR on the multiplex PCR reads; one entry per CDR3 protein. The sample lists about 840,000 distinct CDR3 sequences; around 39% were seen once. Sequencing was done on a sample of blood. These receptors came from a man younger than 35 with Graves' hyperthyroidism.

V and J are TRBV5-1 and TRBJ1-2; 11 bases fit TRBD1. Germline V lookup: CDR1 SGHRS, CDR2 YFSETQ. Trimming removed 2 bases from V and 7 bases from J; junction bases left unmatched: 4. The CDR3 extends over 14 amino acids. The CDR3 region has the DNA TGCGCCAGCAGCTTACGGACAGGGGGCCGTGGCTACACCTTC. Its translation is CASSLRTGGRGYTF.

Many counts were recorded for this clonotype. This rearrangement joins TRBV7-2 to TRBJ2-7, with D perhaps TRBD1 or TRBD2 (5 bases each). Germline CDR1 SGHTA, CDR2 FQGNSA. V lost 0 bases and J 3 bases, leaving 12 bases between the germline ends. The length of the CDR3 is 15 residues. The CDR3 loop reads CASSLARGGGYEQYF. In DNA, the CDR3 is TGTGCCAGCAGCTTAGCTAGGGGCGGAGGCTACGAGCAGTACTTC.

The J gene is TRBJ2-7, the V gene TRBV29-1; 8 positions match TRBD1. Gene TRBJ2-1 matches the end of the DNA better, so the J call may be wrong. CDR1 SQVTM and CDR2 ANQGSEA come from the germline V gene. The CDR3 consists of 11 residues. As DNA, the CDR3 is TGCAGCGTCGGACAGGGCAATGAGCAGTTCTTC. This codes for CSVGQGNEQFF.

The chain links TRBV9 to TRBJ2-2; D is uncertain. Germline V lookup: CDR1 SGDLS, CDR2 YYNGEE. V was clipped by 0 bases and J by 4 bases, with 13 bases between them. The CDR3 is 16 residues long. The CDR3 nucleotides read TGTGCCAGCAGCGTAGAGCCAGCGCTAAGCACCGGGGAGCTGTTTTTT. Amino acids: CASSVEPALSTGELFF.

V gene TRBV6-1 combines with J gene TRBJ2-5, with D unclear. From germline, CDR1 is MNHNS and CDR2 SASEGT. The length of the CDR3 is 14 residues. V lost 8 bases and J 5 bases, leaving 18 bases between the germline ends. CDR3 DNA: TGTGCCAGCCGCCGGGCCGAGGTACCGGAGACCCAGTACTTC. It codes for CASRRAEVPETQYF.

The rearrangement links TRBV9 to TRBJ2-2; 10 nucleotides align to TRBD2. CDR1 is SGDLS, CDR2 YYNGEE, per germline. The V and J ends lost 0 bases and 7 bases, in that order; junction bases with no gene match: 12. CDR3 size: 18 residues. CDR3 sequence: CASSVGWASGSIHGELFF. CDR3 nucleotide sequence: TGTGCCAGCAGCGTAGGATGGGCTAGCGGGAGCATCCACGGGGAGCTGTTTTTT.

This clonotype was recorded once. The chain recombines TRBV15 with TRBJ1-5, with a weak D call TRBD1 (5 bases). Trimming stripped 1 base from V and 0 bases from J, with 10 bases between. CDR1 is LNHNV and CDR2 is YYDKDF in the germline V gene (reference sequence). The CDR3 spans 16 residues. This CDR3 is CATSRGGAISNQPQHF. In DNA, the CDR3 is TGTGCCACCAGCAGAGGAGGGGCCATTAGCAATCAGCCCCAGCATTTT.

This sequence joins TRBV7-9 and TRBJ2-5; 7 nucleotides align to TRBD2. The length of the CDR3 is 16 residues. Germline CDR1 reads SEHNR; CDR2 reads FQNEAQ (reference sequence). V gave up 0 bases and J gave up 5 bases; unmatched junction bases: 9. The CDR3: CASSLAEFVSGETQYF. The CDR3 nucleotides read TGTGCCAGCAGCTTAGCGGAATTCGTTAGCGGGGAGACCCAGTACTTC.

In this sample, this clonotype turned up a few times. The chain couples TRBV4-1 to TRBJ1-5, with D tentatively TRBD1 (5 bases). Germline values: CDR1 MGHRA, CDR2 YSYEKL. V lost 1 base and J lost 9, with 13 bases in between. This CDR3 is 14 amino acids long. CDR3 nucleotides: TGCGCCAGCAGCCAAGGGGTAGGGGATCGGCCCCAGCATTTT. Amino acids: CASSQGVGDRPQHF.

This clonotype was counted ten times or more. J is TRBJ2-7 and V is TRBV7-8; TRBD2 matches 11 bases. CDR3 length equals 16 residues. Germline values: CDR1 SGHVS, CDR2 FQNEAQ. V was pared by 4 bases and J by 7 bases, with 12 bases of the junction left unmatched. CDR3 in amino acids: CASSYSGRAFSGEQYF. CDR3 nucleotides: TGTGCCAGCAGCTATAGCGGGAGGGCCTTTTCGGGGGAGCAGTACTTC.

Worth noting for this clonotype: At one end, the junction sequence differs from germline, possibly due to a read error. The chain links TRBV7-9 to TRBJ2-2; 7 bases are a match to TRBD2. Germline V gene lookup returns CDR1 SEHNR and CDR2 FQNEAQ (reference sequence). The CDR3 sequence is 15 residues long. The CDR3 coding sequence is TGCGCCAGCAGCCTTTCTAGCGGATATACCGGGGAGCTGTTTTTT. It encodes CASSLSSGYTGELFF.

A few counts support this clonotype. The CDR3, as DNA: TGTGCCAGCAGCGTTGGGACTAGCGGGAATCAAGAGACCCAGTACTTC. It yields the protein CASSVGTSGNQETQYF. V gene TRBV9 combines with J gene TRBJ2-5, with TRBD2 identical over 13 bases. Germline lookup yields CDR1 SGDLS and CDR2 YYNGEE. This CDR3 spans 16 amino acids. The V and J ends lost 2 bases and 2 bases, in that order; junction bases with no gene match: 3.

The chain joins TRBV10-3 to TRBJ1-3; the D is unclear. The CDR3 totals 14 residues. The V end was cut by 5 bases, the J end by 0 bases, with 8 bases between. Per the germline V gene, CDR1 is ENHRY and CDR2 is SYGVKD. The chain's CDR3 is CAISSLSSGNTIYF. The CDR3 nucleotides read TGTGCCATCAGTTCCTTAAGCTCTGGAAACACCATATATTTT.

The CDR3 DNA reads TGTGCCAGCAGCCGCCAGGGGGGTCGCAATCAGCCCCAGTATTTT. It is translated as CASSRQGGRNQPQYF. V gene TRBV7-6 combines with J gene TRBJ1-5; a possible D gene is TRBD1 (7 bases). The end of the DNA aligns better with TRBJ2-3, so the J call may be wrong. Germline V lookup: CDR1 SGHVS, CDR2 FNYEAQ. The CDR3 sequence is 15 residues long.

The gene calls are TRBV10-3 and TRBJ2-7; TRBD1 aligns across 8 bases. The V gene's germline CDR1 is ENHRY and CDR2 SYGVKD. The CDR3 is 14 amino acids. V was clipped by 4 bases and J by 5 bases; unmatched bases: 7. CDR3 in DNA: TGTGCCATCAGTGTAGCACAGGGGGTTAACGAGCAGTACTTC. Its translation: CAISVAQGVNEQYF.

This clonotype was counted at least ten times. This chain connects TRBV20-1 to TRBJ2-5, with a weak D call TRBD1 (5 bases). The V gene's germline CDR1 is DFQATT and CDR2 SNEGSKA (reference sequence). Trimming took 2 bases from V and 5 from J, leaving 9 bases between them. CDR3 length equals 12 residues. DNA of the CDR3: TGCAGTGCTAGACAGGGTTTGGAGACCCAGTACTTC. It codes for CSARQGLETQYF.

This clonotype appeared many times. The gene calls are TRBV2 and TRBJ1-1, with no clear D. The CDR3 length is 13 residues. The germline V and J ends were trimmed by 2 bases and 1 base, with 5 bases remaining between them. CDR1 SNHLY and CDR2 FYNNEI come from the germline V gene. The CDR3 here is CASSEYSNTEAFF. As DNA, the CDR3 is TGTGCCAGCAGTGAATATTCGAACACTGAAGCTTTCTTT.

As regards this clonotype: One junction end disagrees with the germline gene, perhaps due to a read error. The chain joins TRBV9 to TRBJ2-7, with D perhaps matching TRBD1 or TRBD2 (5 bases each). The CDR3 has 16 residues. Germline V gives CDR1 SGDLS, CDR2 YYNGEE. CDR3 protein: CASSLDSTRAGYEQYF. The CDR3 DNA follows: TGTGCCAGCAGTCTCGACAGTACGAGGGCGGGCTACGAACAGTACTTC.

The gene calls are TRBV19 and TRBJ2-7; perhaps TRBD1 as D (6 bases). The V and J ends lost 2 bases and 3 bases respectively, with 14 bases between them. Germline-derived CDR1 and CDR2 are LNHDA and SQIVND (reference sequence). The CDR3 is made up of 15 amino acids. CDR3 sequence: CASSISDSRGYEQYF. Written as DNA, the CDR3 is TGTGCCAGTAGTATAAGTGATTCCAGGGGCTACGAGCAGTACTTC.

The chain couples TRBV9 to TRBJ1-4; possible D gene TRBD1, 6 bases. The V gene lost 0 bases and the J gene lost 8 bases, with 14 bases spanning the gap. The CDR3 runs to 15 residues. The germline V gene encodes CDR1 SGDLS and CDR2 YYNGEE. CDR3 in amino acids: CASSVGGGTSEKLFF. The CDR3 DNA reads TGTGCCAGCAGCGTAGGGGGCGGGACAAGCGAAAAACTGTTTTTT.

The CDR3 sequence is CASRPKYETQYF. The CDR3 coding sequence is TGTGCCAGCAGACCCAAATATGAGACCCAGTACTTC. This sequence joins TRBV28 and TRBJ2-5; D call uncertain. The V and J ends lost 6 bases and 5 bases respectively, with 10 bases between them. Per germline, CDR1 MDHEN and CDR2 SYDVKM. The CDR3 runs 12 residues.

Ten or more counts support this clonotype. The V gene is TRBV19, the J gene TRBJ1-5; tentatively, D is TRBD1 (5 bases). CDR3 size: 14 residues. CDR1 and CDR2 from the germline V gene are LNHDA and SQIVND (reference sequence). V was cut by 7 bases and J by 2 bases, with 12 bases left in between. The CDR3 bases are TGTGCCAGTACCTACCAGGGAGGCAATCAGCCCCAGCATTTT. Translation gives CASTYQGGNQPQHF.

The table lists this clonotype with many counts. This chain links TRBV6-5 with TRBJ2-6; D is undetermined. V was pared by 6 bases and J by 2 bases, with 11 bases between. Germline-derived CDR1 and CDR2 are MNHEY and SVGAGI. The CDR3 has 15 residues. The CDR3 loop is CASSFRGAGANVLTF. The CDR3 DNA reads TGTGCCAGCAGCTTCCGTGGGGCTGGGGCCAACGTCCTGACTTTC.

The V and J genes are TRBV6-5 and TRBJ2-7; 9 bases map to TRBD1. The CDR3 consists of 16 residues. V lost 2 bases, J lost 2 bases, and 7 bases stayed unmatched. Germline CDR1 and CDR2: MNHEY and SVGAGI. CDR3 loop: CASSYMTGGYPYEQYF. In nucleotides, the CDR3 is TGTGCCAGCAGTTACATGACAGGGGGTTACCCCTACGAGCAGTACTTC.

The V and J genes are TRBV4-1 and TRBJ1-6; no clear D. CDR1 is MGHRA and CDR2 is YSYEKL in the germline V gene. The CDR3 covers 14 residues. Trimming removed 4 bases at V and 7 bases at J, with 11 bases between. The CDR3 loop reads CASSRAGANSPLHF. Written as DNA, the CDR3 is TGCGCCAGCAGCCGGGCAGGAGCGAATTCACCCCTCCACTTT.

A remark on this clonotype: An end of the junction differs from the germline gene, which may be a read error. The CDR3, as DNA: TGCAATGCTCGGACTAGCGGGAGATACACCGGGGAGCTGTTTTTT. Translation: CNARTSGRYTGELFF. This chain uses TRBV20-1 with TRBJ2-2; 13 positions match TRBD2. The CDR3 is 15 amino acids. Germline V gene sequence: CDR1 DFQATT, CDR2 SNEGSKA (reference sequence).

The chain joins TRBV7-8 to TRBJ2-7; D remains ambiguous. CDR3 size: 13 residues. Germline CDR1 and CDR2: SGHVS and FQNEAQ. V lost 2 bases, J lost 7 bases, and 12 bases lay in between. CDR3 sequence (DNA): TGTGCCAGCAGCTTACAGGTGGCTTGGGAGCAGTACTTC. It specifies CASSLQVAWEQYF. Together with reference TRBV7-8 and TRBJ2-7, the CDR3 gives the full variable domain: GAGVSQSPRYKVAKRGQDVALRCDPISGHVSLFWYQQALGQGPEFLTYFQNEAQLDKSGLPSDRFFAERPEGSVSTLKIQRTQQEDSAVYLCASSLQVAWEQYFGPGTRLTVT.